These 30 T cell receptor beta chains were sequenced from one sample in a study of blood T cell repertoires in COVID-19. Sequencing used immunoSEQ multiplex PCR; TCRdb keeps in-frame clones, though not all of them. This table holds about 54,000 clones, approximately 88% found once. Sequencing was carried out using peripheral blood. The receptor source for this set is a man between 40 and 49 years old with COVID-19, enrolled during active disease.

The chain joins TRBV5-5 to TRBJ1-5; TRBD1 aligns across 7 bases. V was clipped by 3 bases and J by 4 bases; unmatched bases: 10. The CDR3 has 16 residues. Germline V CDR1 and CDR2: SGHKS, YYEKEE (reference sequence). CDR3 sequence: CASSSMPTGENQPQHF. CDR3 DNA: TGTGCCAGCAGCTCGATGCCTACAGGGGAGAATCAGCCCCAGCATTTT.

This clone was counted once. The genes are TRBV7-8 and TRBJ2-7, with D unresolved. V lost 3 bases and J lost 5, with 14 bases in between. CDR1 SGHVS and CDR2 FQNEAQ come from the germline V gene. The CDR3 extends over 14 amino acids. The CDR3 sequence is CASSFGQPNDEQYF. CDR3 nucleotide sequence: TGTGCCAGCAGCTTCGGTCAACCGAACGACGAGCAGTACTTC.

This sequence joins TRBV15 and TRBJ2-7, with 9 bases lining up with TRBD1. Germline V gives CDR1 LNHNV, CDR2 YYDKDF (reference sequence). Germline trimming cut 2 bases from V and 3 bases from J; bases unmatched to any gene: 2. The CDR3 length is 14 residues. The CDR3 bases are TGTGCCACCAGCAGACAGACAGGGGGCTACGAGCAGTACTTC. Protein sequence: CATSRQTGGYEQYF.

Concerning this clone itself: The same CDR3 can be traced to other DNA sequences in this sample. The chain employs TRBV7-3 and TRBJ2-1; 7 bases fit TRBD2. Looked up from germline, CDR1 is SGHTA and CDR2 is FQGTGA. V dropped 5 bases and J dropped 7; count of bases not matched to a gene: 11. The CDR3 covers 15 residues. The CDR3 loop reads CASSLIGGRENEQFF. In DNA form, the CDR3 reads TGTGCCAGCAGCCTAATCGGGGGGAGGGAGAATGAGCAGTTCTTC.

The chain couples TRBV19 to TRBJ1-2; 8 bases are a match to TRBD1. Germline CDR1 LNHDA, CDR2 SQIVND (reference sequence). This CDR3 region has 15 residues. Losses at the gene ends were 6 bases for V and 0 bases for J; bases not matched to a gene: 6. CDR3 coding DNA: TGTGCCAGTAGGAGCCGGACAGGGACTAACTATGGCTACACCTTC. Translation: CASRSRTGTNYGYTF.

The J gene is TRBJ1-1, the V gene TRBV24-1, with TRBD1 identical over 7 bases. Trimming at V came to 2 bases and at J to 11 bases, leaving 7 bases not matched to a gene. CDR1 and CDR2 from the germline V gene are KGHDR and SFDVKD. The CDR3 extends over 13 amino acids. As DNA, the CDR3 is TGTGCCACCAGTGATTGGACAGGCTGGCTGGCTTTCTTT. Residues: CATSDWTGWLAFF.

This chain connects TRBV3-1 (or the pseudogene TRBV3-2) to TRBJ2-3, with D tentatively TRBD1 (6 bases). V shed 5 bases and J shed 0 bases, with 12 bases lying between them. CDR3 length: 15 residues. Germline V gene sequence: CDR1 LGHDT, CDR2 YNNKEL (reference sequence). The CDR3 DNA is TGTGCCAGCAGCACGGGACACCTCAGCACAGATACGCAGTATTTT. Translating it yields CASSTGHLSTDTQYF.

V and J are TRBV24-1 and TRBJ2-5; 7 nucleotides line up with TRBD1. Germline assignment: CDR1 KGHDR and CDR2 SFDVKD. Trimming took 5 bases from V and 5 from J; bases not matched to a gene: 7. The CDR3 has 14 residues. CDR3 region: CATSVTGAGETQYF. DNA for the CDR3: TGTGCCACCAGTGTTACAGGGGCTGGGGAGACCCAGTACTTC.

Points on this clone: The junction and the germline gene differ at one end; a read error may be behind it. This chain links TRBV5-1 with TRBJ1-1; D remains unclear. This CDR3 contains 16 residues. The germline CDR1 and CDR2 sequences are SGHRS and YFSETQ. The CDR3 sequence: CASSYGGWGMNTEAFF. CDR3 coding DNA: TGCGCCAGCAGCTATGGCGGGTGGGGAATGAATACTGAAGCTTTCTTT.

The chain uses TRBV6-4 and TRBJ2-5, with TRBD2 identical over 8 bases. Germline V gives CDR1 MRHNA, CDR2 SNTAGT. The CDR3 loop spans 14 amino acids. Trimming took 4 bases from V and 5 from J; bases not matched to a gene: 6. The CDR3 region is CASSAYSGMETQYF. The CDR3 DNA reads TGTGCCAGCAGTGCTTATAGCGGGATGGAGACCCAGTACTTC.

In this sample, this clone turned up a few times. The rearrangement links TRBV28 to TRBJ2-2; TRBD1 matches at 8 bases. This CDR3 has 12 residues. The V segment lost 11 bases and the J segment 6 bases; nucleotides outside the gene matches: 5. Germline V gene sequence: CDR1 MDHEN, CDR2 SYDVKM. CDR3 nucleotides: TGTGCCGGGCGACAGGGGCCCGGGGAGCTGTTTTTT. This sequence encodes CAGRQGPGELFF.

The chain is built from TRBV28 and TRBJ1-6; 9 nucleotides line up with TRBD1. Germline loops: CDR1 MDHEN, CDR2 SYDVKM. The CDR3 spans 17 residues. Trimming at V came to 3 bases and at J to 13 bases, leaving 16 bases not matched to a gene. The CDR3 sequence is CASSFVIGTGYASPLHF. The DNA of the CDR3 is TGTGCCAGCAGTTTTGTGATCGGGACAGGGTACGCAAGCCCCCTCCACTTT.

A single count supports this clone. The rearrangement uses TRBV6-6 and TRBJ2-2; D remains unclear. V was clipped by 2 bases and J by 1 base, with 11 bases between them. The germline V gene encodes CDR1 MNHNY and CDR2 SVGAGI (reference sequence). CDR3 length equals 16 residues. The CDR3 sequence is CASSYRQLKNTGELFF. The DNA of the CDR3 is TGTGCCAGCAGTTACCGCCAACTGAAGAACACCGGGGAGCTGTTTTTT.

This clone was observed a single time. The V gene is TRBV2, the J gene TRBJ2-1, with 7 bases that match TRBD2. The CDR3 extends over 12 amino acids. Germline lookup yields CDR1 SNHLY and CDR2 FYNNEI. After removal of 4 bases from V and 12 bases from J, the junction contained 6 bases not matched to a gene. The CDR3 here is CASSVSGMMQFF. CDR3 bases: TGTGCCAGCAGTGTGAGCGGGATGATGCAGTTCTTC.

The V call is TRBV6-6, the J call TRBJ2-3, with D perhaps matching TRBD1 (6 bases). Germline V CDR1 and CDR2: MNHNY, SVGAGI (reference sequence). Trimming took off 6 bases at V and 2 bases at J, with 9 bases between the two ends. The CDR3 contains 13 residues. The CDR3 DNA sequence: TGTGCCAGCAGACCAGGGGTCACAGATACGCAGTATTTT. This gives the protein CASRPGVTDTQYF.

This chain uses TRBV9 with TRBJ1-1; D uncertain. This CDR3 contains 14 residues. V was shortened by 0 bases and J by 1 base, with 7 bases between the two germline ends. Germline CDR1 and CDR2: SGDLS and YYNGEE. CDR3 sequence (DNA): TGTGCCAGCAGCGTAGATTTGAGGAACACTGAAGCTTTCTTT. Its protein product is CASSVDLRNTEAFF. The full variable domain, completed using reference TRBV9 and TRBJ1-1, is DSGVTQTPKHLITATGQRVTLRCSPRSGDLSVYWYQQSLDQGLQFLIQYYNGEERAKGNILERFSAQQFPDLHSELNLSSLELGDSALYFCASSVDLRNTEAFFGQGTRLTVV.

This chain uses TRBV3-1 (or the pseudogene TRBV3-2) with TRBJ2-3; D is unclear. V was cut by 0 bases and J by 4 bases, with 8 bases left in between. From germline, CDR1 is LGHDT and CDR2 YNNKEL (reference sequence). The CDR3 runs to 14 residues. In DNA, the CDR3 is TGTGCCAGCAGCCAAGATCTTCCCCCAGATACGCAGTATTTT. This sequence encodes CASSQDLPPDTQYF.

DNA of the CDR3: TGTGCCAGCAGCCAAGACGAGGACAATGAGCAGTTCTTC. Translation gives CASSQDEDNEQFF. The V and J genes are TRBV4-2 and TRBJ2-1, with D uncertain. This CDR3 is 13 amino acids long. Looked up from germline, CDR1 is LGHNA and CDR2 is YNFKEQ. V lost 0 bases and J 5 bases, leaving 5 bases between the germline ends.

J is TRBJ2-7 and V is TRBV27, with D possibly TRBD1 on 6 matching bases. The CDR3 loop spans 15 amino acids. Trimming shortened V by 5 bases and J by 4 bases, and 18 bases separated the two germline ends. Germline V gives CDR1 MNHEY, CDR2 SMNVEV (reference sequence). Here the CDR3 DNA reads TGTGCCAGCAGTGGGGGACAACTTAAAGGGTACGAGCAGTACTTC. Amino acids: CASSGGQLKGYEQYF.

The chain uses TRBV6-4 and TRBJ2-1, with TRBD2 matching 7 bases. CDR1 is MRHNA, CDR2 SNTAGT, per germline. This CDR3 has 15 residues. Trimming took 6 bases from V and 7 from J; bases not matched to a gene: 12. In DNA, the CDR3 is TGTGCCAGCAGCGACGGACTTCTGGGGGGGAATGAGCAGTTCTTC. Its protein product is CASSDGLLGGNEQFF.

The chain carries TRBV2 and TRBJ2-1; possible D gene TRBD2, 5 bases. From germline, CDR1 is SNHLY and CDR2 FYNNEI. V lost 6 bases and J 7 bases, leaving 16 bases between the germline ends. The CDR3 length is 14 residues. The CDR3: CASSVPFLANEQFF. CDR3 DNA: TGTGCCAGCAGCGTTCCCTTCCTAGCAAATGAGCAGTTCTTC. Supplemented by reference TRBV2 and TRBJ2-1, the full variable domain reads EPEVTQTPSHQVTQMGQEVILRCVPISNHLYFYWYRQILGQKVEFLVSFYNNEISEKSEIFDDQFSVERPDGSNFTLKIRSTKLEDSAMYFCASSVPFLANEQFFGPGTRLTVL.

This clone has more than one count but fewer than ten. This chain uses TRBV5-4 with TRBJ2-7; TRBD2 matches at 7 bases. Germline trimming cut 3 bases from V and 5 bases from J; bases unmatched to any gene: 14. Germline CDR1 SGHNT, CDR2 YYREEE (reference sequence). The CDR3 sequence is 16 residues long. As DNA, the CDR3 is TGTGCCAGCAGCTCCCCGGGGGGAACCCCCCTCCACGAGCAGTACTTC. Amino acid sequence: CASSSPGGTPLHEQYF.

The chain employs TRBV5-1 and TRBJ2-1; D might be TRBD1 (6 bases). This CDR3 spans 13 amino acids. Germline CDR1 SGHRS, CDR2 YFSETQ. V lost 0 bases and J 6 bases, leaving 7 bases between the germline ends. The CDR3 sequence is CASSLGGPNEQFF. Here the CDR3 DNA reads TGCGCCAGCAGCTTGGGGGGGCCCAATGAGCAGTTCTTC.

The chain employs TRBV10-2 and TRBJ1-6, with D perhaps matching TRBD1 (6 bases). The germline V and J ends were trimmed by 2 bases and 9 bases, with 17 bases remaining between them. This CDR3 is 16 amino acids long. Germline CDR1 is WSHSY and CDR2 is SAAADI. Here the CDR3 DNA reads TGCGCCAGCAGTGAGAACCCAGGGGAGCGGGGTTCACCCCTCCACTTT. Amino acids: CASSENPGERGSPLHF.

The rearrangement links TRBV28 to TRBJ2-7; TRBD2 might be the D (5 bases). This CDR3 has 14 residues. The ends were cut back, 5 bases at V and 3 bases at J, with 14 bases in the middle. Per the germline V gene, CDR1 is MDHEN and CDR2 is SYDVKM. Written as DNA, the CDR3 is TGTGCCAGCAGTCGGGCGGACGGGGACTACGAGCAGTACTTC. Residues: CASSRADGDYEQYF.

The chain links TRBV5-6 to TRBJ2-3; D gene ambiguous. Trimming stripped 2 bases from V and 5 bases from J, with 6 bases between. Germline loops: CDR1 SGHDT, CDR2 YYEEEE. This CDR3 spans 12 amino acids. CDR3 sequence reads: CASSLAGDTQYF. In nucleotides, the CDR3 is TGTGCCAGCAGCTTAGCTGGAGATACGCAGTATTTT.

The V call is TRBV5-1, the J call TRBJ2-1; TRBD2 matches at 10 bases. This CDR3 is built from 14 residues. J was trimmed by 12 bases and V by 1 base; bases with no gene match: 7. Germline-derived CDR1 and CDR2 are SGHRS and YFSETQ. CDR3 region: CASSLTSGRARQFF. The DNA for the CDR3 is TGCGCCAGCAGCTTGACAAGCGGGAGGGCAAGGCAGTTCTTC.

This clone was seen a few times. This rearrangement joins TRBV7-3 to TRBJ2-5, with 16 bases aligning to TRBD2. Germline CDR1 SGHTA, CDR2 FQGTGA. The CDR3 has 17 residues. V was clipped by 5 bases and J by 4 bases; unmatched bases: 7. The CDR3 reads CASSPGTSGGAGETQYF. Written as DNA, the CDR3 is TGTGCCAGCAGCCCCGGGACTAGCGGGGGGGCGGGAGAGACCCAGTACTTC.

The chain carries TRBV5-1 and TRBJ2-3, with 8 bases fitting TRBD2. Losses at the gene ends were 0 bases for V and 3 bases for J; bases not matched to a gene: 6. The CDR3 is 16 amino acids. The V gene's germline CDR1 is SGHRS and CDR2 YFSETQ. The CDR3 reads CASSLGPGGQTDTQYF. The CDR3 DNA is TGCGCCAGCAGCTTGGGGCCGGGGGGGCAGACAGATACGCAGTATTTT.

This chain joins TRBV27 and TRBJ1-1, with D uncertain. The CDR3 spans 13 residues. Germline V gene data show CDR1 as MNHEY and CDR2 as SMNVEV (reference sequence). The germline V and J ends were trimmed by 2 bases and 5 bases, with 9 bases remaining between them. Written as DNA, the CDR3 is TGTGCCAGCAGTTTAATAACGGGTACTGAAGCTTTCTTT. This encodes CASSLITGTEAFF.